Reported below is one T cell receptor (beta chain). The sample originates from a study of blood T cell repertoires in COVID-19. Study as a whole: Donors in the United States, Italy and Spain gave samples during acute or convalescent COVID-19. Sample material is recorded as cDNA or gDNA derived from T cells, B-cell-depleted T cells, or PBMCs.

Cohort placement rested on clinical history that participants reported themselves. The CDR3 consists of 17 residues. The ends lost 5 bases at V and 8 bases at J; junction bases unmatched: 18. CDR1 and CDR2 from the germline V gene are LNHDA and SQIVND (reference sequence). Per the authors' pipeline: Amplification from reference gene primers served as the basis for estimated nucleated cell counts. Sequencing was performed with immunoSEQ multiplex PCR; in TCRdb, only in-frame clones are kept and a portion is missing. D and trimming come from the DNA, and the V and J calls and clone size come from that table. The sample consists of some 400,000 clones, roughly 90% of them appearing once.

The sequence was obtained from a woman aged 40 to 50 who had been exposed to COVID-19. The rearrangement links TRBV19 to TRBJ1-2; TRBD1 aligns across 9 bases. What was sequenced was PBMCs or T cells enriched from blood (not recorded which). As DNA, the CDR3 is TGTGCCAGTAGTCTGAACAGGGGCCGGACAGGGGACCGGGGCTACACCTTC. It translates to CASSLNRGRTGDRGYTF.